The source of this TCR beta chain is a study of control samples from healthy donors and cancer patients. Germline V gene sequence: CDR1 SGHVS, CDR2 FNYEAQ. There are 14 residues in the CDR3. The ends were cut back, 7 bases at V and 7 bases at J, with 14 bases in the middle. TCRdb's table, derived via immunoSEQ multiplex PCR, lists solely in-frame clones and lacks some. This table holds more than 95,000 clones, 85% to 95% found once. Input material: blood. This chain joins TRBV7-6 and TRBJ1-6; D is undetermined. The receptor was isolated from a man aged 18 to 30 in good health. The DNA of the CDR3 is TGTGCCAGCACTCCCGGGGTAGGCAATTCACCCCTCCACTTT. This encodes CASTPGVGNSPLHF.